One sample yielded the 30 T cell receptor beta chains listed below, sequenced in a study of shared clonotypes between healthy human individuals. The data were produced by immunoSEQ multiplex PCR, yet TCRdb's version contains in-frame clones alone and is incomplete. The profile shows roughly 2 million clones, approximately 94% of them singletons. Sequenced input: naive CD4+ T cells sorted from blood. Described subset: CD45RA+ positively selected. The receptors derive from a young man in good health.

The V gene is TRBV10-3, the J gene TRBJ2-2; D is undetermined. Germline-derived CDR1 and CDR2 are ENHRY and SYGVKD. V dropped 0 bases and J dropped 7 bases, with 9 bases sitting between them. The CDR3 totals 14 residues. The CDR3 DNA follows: TGTGCCATCAGTGAGTCGGGCGCTGGCGGGGAGCTGTTTTTT. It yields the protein CAISESGAGGELFF.

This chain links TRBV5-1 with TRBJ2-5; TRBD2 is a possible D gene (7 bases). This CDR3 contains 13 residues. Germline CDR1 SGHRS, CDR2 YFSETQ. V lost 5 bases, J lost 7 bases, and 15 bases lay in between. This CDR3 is CASSSGGEGTQYF. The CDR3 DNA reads TGCGCCAGCAGTTCGGGGGGCGAGGGGACCCAGTACTTC.

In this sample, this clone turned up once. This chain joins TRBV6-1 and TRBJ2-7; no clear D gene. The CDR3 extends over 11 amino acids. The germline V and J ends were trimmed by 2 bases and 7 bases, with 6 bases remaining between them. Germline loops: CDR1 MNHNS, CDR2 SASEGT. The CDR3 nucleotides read TGTGCCAGCAGTGAACGGGCGGAGCAGTACTTC. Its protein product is CASSERAEQYF.

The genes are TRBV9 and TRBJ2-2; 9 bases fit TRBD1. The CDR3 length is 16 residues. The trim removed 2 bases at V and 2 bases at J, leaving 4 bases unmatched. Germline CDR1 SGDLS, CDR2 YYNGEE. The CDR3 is CASSVGTGLNTGELFF. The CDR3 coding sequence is TGTGCCAGCAGCGTTGGGACAGGGCTCAACACCGGGGAGCTGTTTTTT.

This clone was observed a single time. In DNA, the CDR3 is TGCGCCAGCAGCCTCGGGGACGCTGCTGGAGTAAACGCAGATACGCAGTATTTT. Amino acid sequence: CASSLGDAAGVNADTQYF. This chain connects TRBV5-1 to TRBJ2-3, with D perhaps being TRBD1 or TRBD2 (5 bases each). CDR1 and CDR2 (germline): SGHRS, YFSETQ. The CDR3 sequence is 18 residues long. V gave up 4 bases and J gave up 4 bases, with 25 bases separating them.

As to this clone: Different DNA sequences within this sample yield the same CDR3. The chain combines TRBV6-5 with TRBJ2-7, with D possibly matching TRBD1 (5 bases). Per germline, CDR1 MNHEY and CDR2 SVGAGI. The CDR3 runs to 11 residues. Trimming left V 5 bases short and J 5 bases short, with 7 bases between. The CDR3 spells CASSQGHEQYF. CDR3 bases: TGTGCCAGCAGTCAGGGCCACGAGCAGTACTTC.

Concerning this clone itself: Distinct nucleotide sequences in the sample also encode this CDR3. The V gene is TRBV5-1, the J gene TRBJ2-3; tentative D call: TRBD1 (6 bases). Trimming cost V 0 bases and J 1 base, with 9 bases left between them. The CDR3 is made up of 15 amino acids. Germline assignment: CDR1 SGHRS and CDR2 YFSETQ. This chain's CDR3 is CASSLAGGGTDTQYF. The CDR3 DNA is TGCGCCAGCAGCTTGGCTGGGGGCGGCACAGATACGCAGTATTTT.

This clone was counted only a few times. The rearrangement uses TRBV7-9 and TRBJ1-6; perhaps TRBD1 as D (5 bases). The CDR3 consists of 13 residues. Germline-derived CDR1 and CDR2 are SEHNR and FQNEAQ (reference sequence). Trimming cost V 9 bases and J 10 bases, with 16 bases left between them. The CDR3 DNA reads TGTGCCAGTAACCAGGGTGAGATGTCACCCCTCCACTTT. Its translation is CASNQGEMSPLHF. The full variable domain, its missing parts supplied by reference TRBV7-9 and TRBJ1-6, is DTGVSQNPRHKITKRGQNVTFRCDPISEHNRLYWYRQTLGQGPEFLTYFQNEAQLEKSRLLSDRFSAERPKGSFSTLEIQRTEQGDSAMYLCASNQGEMSPLHFGNGTRLTVT.

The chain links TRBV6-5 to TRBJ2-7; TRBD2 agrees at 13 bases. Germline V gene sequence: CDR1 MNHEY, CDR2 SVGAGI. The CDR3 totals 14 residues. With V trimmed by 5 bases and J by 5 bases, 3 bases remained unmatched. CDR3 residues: CASSRGLAGDEQYF. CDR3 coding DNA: TGTGCCAGCAGTCGAGGACTAGCGGGAGACGAGCAGTACTTC.

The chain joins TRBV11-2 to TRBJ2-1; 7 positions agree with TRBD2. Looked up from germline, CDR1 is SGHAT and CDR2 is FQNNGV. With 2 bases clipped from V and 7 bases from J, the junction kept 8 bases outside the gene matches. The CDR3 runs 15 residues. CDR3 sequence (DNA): TGTGCCAGCAGCTTATACGGGAGGACTTTTAATGAGCAGTTCTTC. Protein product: CASSLYGRTFNEQFF.

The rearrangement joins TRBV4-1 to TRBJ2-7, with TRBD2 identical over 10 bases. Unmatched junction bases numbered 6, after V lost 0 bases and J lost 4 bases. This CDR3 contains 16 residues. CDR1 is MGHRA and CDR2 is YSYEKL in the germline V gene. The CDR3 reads CASSQERLAGVYEQYF. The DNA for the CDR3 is TGCGCCAGCAGCCAAGAGAGGCTAGCGGGAGTGTACGAGCAGTACTTC.

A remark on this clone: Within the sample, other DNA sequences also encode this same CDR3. CDR3 in amino acids: CASSYSSGGYYEQYF. DNA for the CDR3: TGTGCCAGCAGTTACTCATCAGGAGGCTACTACGAGCAGTACTTC. The gene calls are TRBV6-6 and TRBJ2-7, with D perhaps TRBD2 (5 bases). Germline V CDR1 and CDR2: MNHNY, SVGAGI (reference sequence). The CDR3 sequence is 15 residues long. Trimming stripped 0 bases from V and 3 bases from J, with 12 bases between.

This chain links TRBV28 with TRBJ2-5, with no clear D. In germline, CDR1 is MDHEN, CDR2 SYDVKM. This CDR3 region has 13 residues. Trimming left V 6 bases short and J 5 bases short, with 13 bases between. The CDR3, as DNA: TGTGCCAGCAGCCACGACCAGCAGGAGACCCAGTACTTC. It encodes CASSHDQQETQYF.

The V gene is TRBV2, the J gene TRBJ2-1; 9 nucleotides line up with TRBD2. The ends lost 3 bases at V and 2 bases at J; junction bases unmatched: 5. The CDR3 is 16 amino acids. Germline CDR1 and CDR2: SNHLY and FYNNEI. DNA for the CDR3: TGTGCCAGCAGTGAGCGGGAGGGCCGCCCCTACAATGAGCAGTTCTTC. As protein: CASSEREGRPYNEQFF.

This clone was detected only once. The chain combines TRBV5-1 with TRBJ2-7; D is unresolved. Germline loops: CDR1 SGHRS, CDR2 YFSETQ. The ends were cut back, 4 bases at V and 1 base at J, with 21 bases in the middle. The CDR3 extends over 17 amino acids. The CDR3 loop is CASSRKPTGDDSYEQYF. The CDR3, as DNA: TGCGCCAGCAGCCGCAAACCGACGGGCGATGATTCCTACGAGCAGTACTTC.

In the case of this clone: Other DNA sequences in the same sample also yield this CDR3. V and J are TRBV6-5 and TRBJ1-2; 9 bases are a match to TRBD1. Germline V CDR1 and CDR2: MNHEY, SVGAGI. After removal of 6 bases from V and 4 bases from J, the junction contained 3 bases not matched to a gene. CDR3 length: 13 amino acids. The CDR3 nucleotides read TGTGCCAGCAGCCGGGGACAGGGCTATGGCTACACCTTC. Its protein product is CASSRGQGYGYTF.

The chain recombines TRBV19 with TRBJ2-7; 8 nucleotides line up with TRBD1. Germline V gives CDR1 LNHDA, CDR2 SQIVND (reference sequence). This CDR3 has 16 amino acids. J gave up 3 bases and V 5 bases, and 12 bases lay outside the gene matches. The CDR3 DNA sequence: TGTGCCAGTAGTTTAACCGGGACAGGACCCTACTACGAGCAGTACTTC. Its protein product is CASSLTGTGPYYEQYF. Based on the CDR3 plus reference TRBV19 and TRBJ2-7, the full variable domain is DGGITQSPKYLFRKEGQNVTLSCEQNLNHDAMYWYRQDPGQGLRLIYYSQIVNDFQKGDIAEGYSVSREKKESFPLTVTSAQKNPTAFYLCASSLTGTGPYYEQYFGPGTRLTVT.

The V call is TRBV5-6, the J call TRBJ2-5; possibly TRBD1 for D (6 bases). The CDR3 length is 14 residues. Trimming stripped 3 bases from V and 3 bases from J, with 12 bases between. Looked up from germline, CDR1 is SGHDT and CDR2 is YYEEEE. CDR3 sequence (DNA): TGTGCCAGCAGCTCTAAACAGGGAGAAGAGACCCAGTACTTC. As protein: CASSSKQGEETQYF. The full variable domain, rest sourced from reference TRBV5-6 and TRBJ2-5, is DAGVTQSPTHLIKTRGQQVTLRCSPKSGHDTVSWYQQALGQGPQFIFQYYEEEERQRGNFPDRFSGHQFPNYSSELNVNALLLGDSALYLCASSSKQGEETQYFGPGTRLLVL.

The CDR3 coding sequence is TGTGCCAGCAGCTTGGGGGGGCAGGGATCTTCCTACGAGCAGTACTTC. As protein: CASSLGGQGSSYEQYF. V gene TRBV5-4 combines with J gene TRBJ2-7; D possibly corresponds to TRBD1 (6 bases). The ends were cut back, 0 bases at V and 1 base at J, with 14 bases in the middle. The germline V gene encodes CDR1 SGHNT and CDR2 YYREEE (reference sequence). The CDR3 consists of 16 residues.

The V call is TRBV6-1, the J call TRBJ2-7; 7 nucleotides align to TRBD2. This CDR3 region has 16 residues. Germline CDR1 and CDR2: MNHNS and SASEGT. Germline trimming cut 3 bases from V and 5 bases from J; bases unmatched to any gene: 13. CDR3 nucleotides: TGTGCCAGCAGTGAGGGCCCTAGCGGAGGATTCGACGAGCAGTACTTC. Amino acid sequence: CASSEGPSGGFDEQYF.

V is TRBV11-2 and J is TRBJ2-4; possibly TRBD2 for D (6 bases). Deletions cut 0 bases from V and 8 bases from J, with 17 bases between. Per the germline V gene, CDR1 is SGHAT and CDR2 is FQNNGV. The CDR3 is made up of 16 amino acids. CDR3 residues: CASSLDGGPGEDIQYF. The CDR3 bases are TGTGCCAGCAGCTTAGATGGGGGACCCGGGGAGGACATTCAGTACTTC.

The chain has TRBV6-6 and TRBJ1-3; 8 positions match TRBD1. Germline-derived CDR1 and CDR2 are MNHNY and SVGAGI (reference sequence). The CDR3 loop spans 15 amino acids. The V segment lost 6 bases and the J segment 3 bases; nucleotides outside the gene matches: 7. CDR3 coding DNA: TGTGCCAGCAGCTCCACAACAGGGGGTGGAAACACCATATATTTT. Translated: CASSSTTGGGNTIYF.

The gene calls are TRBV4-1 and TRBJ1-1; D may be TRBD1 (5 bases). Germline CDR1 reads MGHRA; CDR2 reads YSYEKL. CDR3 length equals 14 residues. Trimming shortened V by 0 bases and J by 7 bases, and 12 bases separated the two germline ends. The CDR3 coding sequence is TGCGCCAGCAGCCAAGAAGGAAGGGGTGGTGAAGCTTTCTTT. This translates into CASSQEGRGGEAFF.

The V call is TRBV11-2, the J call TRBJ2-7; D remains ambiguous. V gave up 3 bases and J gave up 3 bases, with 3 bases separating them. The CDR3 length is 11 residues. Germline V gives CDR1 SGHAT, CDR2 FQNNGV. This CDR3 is CASSFLYEQYF. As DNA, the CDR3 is TGTGCCAGCAGCTTCCTCTACGAGCAGTACTTC. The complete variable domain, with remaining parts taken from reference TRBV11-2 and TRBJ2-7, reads EAGVAQSPRYKIIEKRQSVAFWCNPISGHATLYWYQQILGQGPKLLIQFQNNGVVDDSQLPKDRFSAERLKGVDSTLKIQPAKLEDSAVYLCASSFLYEQYFGPGTRLTVT.

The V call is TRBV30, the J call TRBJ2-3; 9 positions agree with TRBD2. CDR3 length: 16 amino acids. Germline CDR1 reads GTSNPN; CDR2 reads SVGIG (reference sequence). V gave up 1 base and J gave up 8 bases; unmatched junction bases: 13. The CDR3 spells CAWSAPAGGGSSTQYF. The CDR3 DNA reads TGTGCCTGGAGTGCCCCTGCGGGAGGGGGCTCGAGTACGCAGTATTTT.

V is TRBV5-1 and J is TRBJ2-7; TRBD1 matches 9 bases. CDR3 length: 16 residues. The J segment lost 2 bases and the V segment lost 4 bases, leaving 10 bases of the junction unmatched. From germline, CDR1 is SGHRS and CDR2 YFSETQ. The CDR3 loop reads CASSPTRTGVAYEQYF. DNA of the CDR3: TGCGCCAGCAGCCCCACTCGGACAGGGGTGGCCTACGAGCAGTACTTC.

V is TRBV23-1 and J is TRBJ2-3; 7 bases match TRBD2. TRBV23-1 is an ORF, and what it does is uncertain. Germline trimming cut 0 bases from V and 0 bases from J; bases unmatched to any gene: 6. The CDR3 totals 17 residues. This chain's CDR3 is CASSQSGEGPSTDTQYF. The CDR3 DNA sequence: TGCGCCAGCAGTCAATCAGGGGAGGGCCCTAGCACAGATACGCAGTATTTT.

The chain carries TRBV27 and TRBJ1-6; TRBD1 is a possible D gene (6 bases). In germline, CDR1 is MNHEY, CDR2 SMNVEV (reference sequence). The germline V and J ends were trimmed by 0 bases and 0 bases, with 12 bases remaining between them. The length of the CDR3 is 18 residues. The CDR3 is CASSLSKGGSSYNSPLHF. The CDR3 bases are TGTGCCAGCAGTTTATCGAAGGGGGGGAGCTCCTATAATTCACCCCTCCACTTT.

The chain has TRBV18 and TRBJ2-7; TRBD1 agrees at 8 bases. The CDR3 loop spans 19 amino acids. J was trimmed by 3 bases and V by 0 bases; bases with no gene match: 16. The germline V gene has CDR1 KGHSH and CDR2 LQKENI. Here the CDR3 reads CASSPPITNLRQGLYEQYF. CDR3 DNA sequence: TGTGCCAGCTCACCACCGATTACCAACCTTCGACAGGGGCTCTACGAGCAGTACTTC. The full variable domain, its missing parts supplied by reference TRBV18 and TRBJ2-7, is NAGVMQNPRHLVRRRGQEARLRCSPMKGHSHVYWYRQLPEEGLKFMVYLQKENIIDESGMPKERFSAEFPKEGPSILRIQQVVRGDSAAYFCASSPPITNLRQGLYEQYFGPGTRLTVT.

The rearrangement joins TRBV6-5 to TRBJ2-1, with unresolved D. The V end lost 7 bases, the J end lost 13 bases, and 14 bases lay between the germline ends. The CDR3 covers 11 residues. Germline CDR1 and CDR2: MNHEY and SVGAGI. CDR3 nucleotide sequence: TGTGCCAGCAAGGGTCAGGCCCTTCAGTTCTTC. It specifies CASKGQALQFF.